The 28 T cell receptor beta chains below all came from one sample that was sequenced in a study of T-cell memory formation after mild COVID-19. In TCRdb, the 5' RACE reads were re-called with MiXCR into one record per CDR3 protein. The sample yields over 350,000 distinct CDR3 sequences, less than 25% seen once. Specimen: PBMCs or a T cell subset sorted from them (not recorded which). These receptors were collected from an adult woman who had mild COVID-19 (a few samples of this study predate the infection). Cell type and time point are not known.

The table lists this clonotype with a few counts. This chain uses TRBV6-5 with TRBJ2-3; no reliable D call. Germline V gene sequence: CDR1 MNHEY, CDR2 SVGAGI. The V and J ends lost 10 bases and 7 bases respectively, with 12 bases between them. The CDR3 length is 11 residues. For the CDR3, the DNA is TGTGCCACTTGGAGAGAACATACGCAGTATTTT. Its translation is CATWREHTQYF.

This clonotype was picked up a small number of times. CDR3 in DNA: TGTGCCAGCAGCCAAGATAGGCTCCTAAGCTCCTACGAGCAGTACTTC. It specifies CASSQDRLLSSYEQYF. The gene calls are TRBV3-1 and TRBJ2-7; D is ambiguous. The CDR3 length is 16 residues. In germline, CDR1 is LGHDT, CDR2 YNNKEL (reference sequence). V lost 0 bases and J 0 bases, leaving 12 bases between the germline ends.

This clonotype was detected only a few times. The chain couples TRBV29-1 to TRBJ2-1, with TRBD2 identical over 10 bases. Germline trimming cut 2 bases from V and 4 bases from J; bases unmatched to any gene: 5. Germline CDR1 SQVTM, CDR2 ANQGSEA. The CDR3 runs to 15 residues. CDR3: CSVELGTSAYNEQFF. In DNA, the CDR3 is TGCAGCGTTGAACTCGGGACTAGCGCTTACAATGAGCAGTTCTTC.

This clonotype was seen a few times. The J gene is TRBJ2-5, the V gene TRBV24-1; D may be TRBD1 (6 bases). V was trimmed by 4 bases and J by 6 bases, leaving 20 bases between them. CDR3 length: 16 amino acids. Germline V gene lookup returns CDR1 KGHDR and CDR2 SFDVKD. CDR3 DNA sequence: TGTGCCACCAGTGACCCTGGGGGCAGGGGAGTGCAGACCCAGTACTTC. Its protein is CATSDPGGRGVQTQYF.

This clonotype was detected a few times. The gene calls are TRBV6-5 and TRBJ2-7; D is undetermined. Germline assignment: CDR1 MNHEY and CDR2 SVGAGI. The CDR3 covers 13 residues. The V gene lost 9 bases and the J gene lost 1 base, with 13 bases spanning the gap. The CDR3 DNA reads TGTGCCAGTCGGGCCCGTATATCCTACGAGCAGTACTTC. Amino acid sequence: CASRARISYEQYF.

The V and J genes are TRBV9 and TRBJ2-7; TRBD1 aligns across 9 bases. The CDR3 runs to 15 residues. Unmatched junction bases numbered 4, after V lost 3 bases and J lost 0 bases. The V gene's germline CDR1 is SGDLS and CDR2 YYNGEE. The chain's CDR3 is CASSGGQGSSYEQYF. In nucleotides, the CDR3 is TGTGCCAGCAGCGGGGGACAGGGAAGCTCCTACGAGCAGTACTTC.

The rearrangement links TRBV4-2 to TRBJ2-3; possibly TRBD1 or TRBD2 for D (5 bases each). Looked up from germline, CDR1 is LGHNA and CDR2 is YNFKEQ. Between the trimmed V and J ends, which lost 2 bases and 0 bases, there was a span of 9 bases. The length of the CDR3 is 15 residues. Here the CDR3 reads CASSQSGPSTDTQYF. CDR3 coding DNA: TGTGCCAGCAGCCAATCGGGACCCAGCACAGATACGCAGTATTTT.

The CDR3 DNA follows: TGCAGTGCTAGAGACTCACGAGGACACCTGGGGTATGGCTACACCTTC. Amino acids: CSARDSRGHLGYGYTF. This chain uses TRBV20-1 with TRBJ1-2; D perhaps matches TRBD1 (5 bases). V lost 0 bases and J lost 5, with 19 bases in between. Germline CDR1 is DFQATT and CDR2 is SNEGSKA (reference sequence). The CDR3 is 16 amino acids.

This clonotype occurred once. The chain is built from TRBV9 and TRBJ2-2; the D gene could be TRBD1 or TRBD2 (5 bases each). The CDR3 has 15 amino acids. V was pared by 0 bases and J by 2 bases, with 8 bases between. Germline lookup yields CDR1 SGDLS and CDR2 YYNGEE. CDR3 sequence (DNA): TGTGCCAGCAGCGTAGTGGGGGTCAACACCGGGGAGCTGTTTTTT. Its protein product is CASSVVGVNTGELFF.

CDR3 DNA: TGCGCCAGCAGCTTGACCGGACAGGGGAACACTGAAGCTTTCTTT. It encodes CASSLTGQGNTEAFF. V gene TRBV5-1 combines with J gene TRBJ1-1, with 8 bases lining up with TRBD1. Unmatched junction bases numbered 3, after V lost 1 base and J lost 1 base. The CDR3 extends over 15 amino acids. Germline V gives CDR1 SGHRS, CDR2 YFSETQ.

The rearrangement links TRBV14 to TRBJ2-1; 9 bases map to TRBD2. J was trimmed by 3 bases and V by 3 bases; bases with no gene match: 3. This CDR3 has 15 residues. Germline V gene sequence: CDR1 SGHDN, CDR2 FVKESK. CDR3 sequence: CASSHSSGIYNEQFF. The DNA for the CDR3 is TGTGCCAGCAGCCACTCTAGCGGGATCTACAATGAGCAGTTCTTC.

This chain's CDR3 is CSARGRKRDYEQYF. CDR3 DNA: TGCAGTGCTAGAGGCAGGAAAAGGGACTACGAGCAGTACTTC. V is TRBV20-1 and J is TRBJ2-7; no clear D gene. The CDR3 length is 14 residues. The germline V and J ends were trimmed by 1 base and 3 bases, with 13 bases remaining between them. The germline V gene encodes CDR1 DFQATT and CDR2 SNEGSKA (reference sequence).

The J gene is TRBJ2-5, the V gene TRBV20-1, with 8 bases fitting TRBD2. CDR3 length equals 11 residues. Germline lookup yields CDR1 DFQATT and CDR2 SNEGSKA (reference sequence). CDR3 residues: CSGGARETQYF. The CDR3 DNA follows: TGCAGCGGGGGGGCCAGAGAGACCCAGTACTTC.

This clonotype occurred a few times. The chain carries TRBV7-9 and TRBJ2-5; D is possibly TRBD2 (5 bases). CDR3 length: 14 amino acids. CDR1 is SEHNR and CDR2 is FQNEAQ in the germline V gene (reference sequence). V lost 1 base, J lost 5 bases, and 11 bases lay in between. CDR3 loop: CASSLGKGEETQYF. In DNA form, the CDR3 reads TGTGCCAGCAGCTTAGGGAAGGGAGAGGAGACCCAGTACTTC. Full variable domain (rest looked up from reference TRBV7-9 and TRBJ2-5): DTGVSQNPRHKITKRGQNVTFRCDPISEHNRLYWYRQTLGQGPEFLTYFQNEAQLEKSRLLSDRFSAERPKGSFSTLEIQRTEQGDSAMYLCASSLGKGEETQYFGPGTRLLVL.

This clonotype has only a few counts. The chain combines TRBV4-1 with TRBJ2-1, with 9 bases matching TRBD2. This CDR3 contains 15 residues. Germline V CDR1 and CDR2: MGHRA, YSYEKL. Trimming at V came to 4 bases and at J to 8 bases, leaving 9 bases not matched to a gene. In DNA form, the CDR3 reads TGCGCCAGCAGCCGGGGCGGGAGGGGACTGGATGAGCAGTTCTTC. It specifies CASSRGGRGLDEQFF.

The rearrangement joins TRBV24-1 to TRBJ1-2; D call uncertain. The CDR3 is 12 residues long. The V gene lost 3 bases and the J gene lost 8 bases, with 9 bases spanning the gap. Looked up from germline, CDR1 is KGHDR and CDR2 is SFDVKD. This chain's CDR3 is CATSDRDVGYTF. The CDR3 region has the DNA TGTGCCACCAGTGATAGAGACGTGGGCTACACCTTC.

This clonotype was counted between two and nine times. The chain uses TRBV24-1 and TRBJ1-2; D unclear. Germline lookup yields CDR1 KGHDR and CDR2 SFDVKD. V gave up 2 bases and J gave up 6 bases, with 9 bases separating them. The CDR3 spans 13 residues. The CDR3 nucleotides read TGTGCCACCAGTGATTCAACCGGGAATGGCTACACCTTC. It translates to CATSDSTGNGYTF.

The chain links TRBV29-1 to TRBJ1-1; the D is unclear. This CDR3 has 11 residues. Trimming stripped 6 bases from V and 0 bases from J, with 5 bases between. From germline, CDR1 is SQVTM and CDR2 ANQGSEA. For the CDR3, the DNA is TGCAGCGTGGTAATGAACACTGAAGCTTTCTTT. It encodes CSVVMNTEAFF.

This chain joins TRBV18 and TRBJ1-2; perhaps TRBD1 as D (5 bases). The CDR3 has 15 residues. The germline V gene has CDR1 KGHSH and CDR2 LQKENI. V lost 1 base and J lost 6, with 15 bases in between. The CDR3: CASSPQSGRDNGYTF. CDR3 nucleotides: TGTGCCAGCTCACCACAGTCGGGCAGGGATAATGGCTACACCTTC.

The chain joins TRBV27 to TRBJ1-1; D is possibly TRBD1 (6 bases). The germline V gene encodes CDR1 MNHEY and CDR2 SMNVEV (reference sequence). V gave up 0 bases and J gave up 2 bases, with 10 bases separating them. The CDR3 loop spans 15 amino acids. The CDR3 loop is CASSLSGRGNTEAFF. In DNA form, the CDR3 reads TGTGCCAGCAGTTTATCAGGCAGGGGTAACACTGAAGCTTTCTTT.

The chain links TRBV24-1 to TRBJ1-2, with a tentative D call TRBD1 (6 bases). The CDR3 runs 13 residues. V gave up 4 bases and J gave up 8 bases, with 13 bases separating them. Germline CDR1 and CDR2: KGHDR and SFDVKD. CDR3 coding DNA: TGTGCCACCAGTGAGATAACAGGGAAAGGCTACACCTTC. Protein: CATSEITGKGYTF.

CDR3 DNA: TGTGCCAGCAGCTTAAAGGGTCAGGCGACCAGCGGCTACACCTTC. It translates to CASSLKGQATSGYTF. The rearrangement links TRBV7-2 to TRBJ1-2; D is uncertain. The CDR3 extends over 15 amino acids. The V gene lost 2 bases and the J gene lost 8 bases, with 18 bases spanning the gap. CDR1 SGHTA and CDR2 FQGNSA come from the germline V gene. The entire variable domain, with the rest obtained from reference TRBV7-2 and TRBJ1-2, is as follows: GAGVSQSPSNKVTEKGKDVELRCDPISGHTALYWYRQSLGQGLEFLIYFQGNSAPDKSGLPSDRFSAERTGGSVSTLTIQRTQQEDSAVYLCASSLKGQATSGYTFGSGTRLTVV.

The chain recombines TRBV5-1 with TRBJ1-1; the D is unclear. The CDR3 length is 13 residues. Trimming cost V 4 bases and J 3 bases, with 10 bases left between them. The germline V gene encodes CDR1 SGHRS and CDR2 YFSETQ. In nucleotides, the CDR3 is TGCGCCAGCAGCGACCCGCGACACACTGAAGCTTTCTTT. The encoded protein is CASSDPRHTEAFF.

This chain uses TRBV6-1 with TRBJ1-1, with D maybe TRBD1 (6 bases). Germline V gene data show CDR1 as MNHNS and CDR2 as SASEGT. The V end lost 0 bases, the J end lost 4 bases, and 9 bases lay between the germline ends. This CDR3 comprises 14 residues. The CDR3 region has the DNA TGTGCCAGCAGTGAAGCATGGGGGCCCACTGAAGCTTTCTTT. This gives the protein CASSEAWGPTEAFF.

The gene calls are TRBV4-3 and TRBJ1-1, with a weak D call TRBD1 (5 bases). From germline, CDR1 is LGHNA and CDR2 YSLEER. The CDR3 is 15 residues long. V was pared by 0 bases and J by 4 bases, with 12 bases between. The CDR3 coding sequence is TGCGCCAGCAGCCAAGATTATCCAGGGAGCACTGAAGCTTTCTTT. Translated: CASSQDYPGSTEAFF.

J is TRBJ1-2 and V is TRBV3-1; 7 bases map to TRBD1. This CDR3 is built from 14 residues. Germline CDR1 is LGHDT and CDR2 is YNNKEL (reference sequence). Germline trimming cut 4 bases from V and 4 bases from J; bases unmatched to any gene: 6. The CDR3 DNA sequence: TGTGCCAGCAGCCTACAGACAGGGCGCTATGGCTACACCTTC. Translation: CASSLQTGRYGYTF. The variable domain in full, completed from reference TRBV3-1 and TRBJ1-2, reads DTAVSQTPKYLVTQMGNDKSIKCEQNLGHDTMYWYKQDSKKFLKIMFSYNNKELIINETVPNRFSPKSPDKAHLNLHINSLELGDSAVYFCASSLQTGRYGYTFGSGTRLTVV.

This clonotype was counted only a few times. The rearrangement links TRBV6-2 or TRBV6-3 to TRBJ2-2; 8 nucleotides match TRBD1. The CDR3 runs to 16 residues. The trim removed 8 bases at V and 2 bases at J, leaving 10 bases unmatched. The germline V gene has CDR1 MNHEY and CDR2 SVGEGT. The CDR3 DNA reads as TGTGCCAGCTTAGACAGGGGTCTGGAAAACACCGGGGAGCTGTTTTTT. Its translation is CASLDRGLENTGELFF.

This clonotype was counted ten times or more. The chain uses TRBV12-3 or TRBV12-4 and TRBJ2-1; maybe TRBD2 (6 bases). Trimming removed 3 bases at V and 4 bases at J, with 10 bases between. CDR3 size: 14 residues. In DNA, the CDR3 is TGTGCCAGCAGTTTTGGGAGGACATACAATGAGCAGTTCTTC. It is translated as CASSFGRTYNEQFF.